The 17 T cell receptor beta chains below come from one sample, sequenced in a study of cytomegalovirus exposure and HLA in healthy donors. Method: immunoSEQ multiplex PCR; TCRdb's copy keeps in-frame clones and lacks some. Here the sample spans some 200,000 clones, just over 90% being singletons. Sequenced: PBMCs. These receptor sequences come from a woman aged 18-35 years in good health and CMV-seronegative.

The V call is TRBV7-6, the J call TRBJ2-5, with 13 bases lining up with TRBD2. Germline V gene data show CDR1 as SGHVS and CDR2 as FNYEAQ. This CDR3 is 17 amino acids long. Trimming at V came to 4 bases and at J to 2 bases, leaving 7 bases not matched to a gene. The CDR3 region is CASSWGGTSGNQETQYF. CDR3 bases: TGTGCCAGCAGCTGGGGGGGGACTAGCGGGAATCAAGAGACCCAGTACTTC. The whole variable domain, remainder taken from reference TRBV7-6 and TRBJ2-5, is GAGVSQSPRYKVTKRGQDVALRCDPISGHVSLYWYRQALGQGPEFLTYFNYEAQQDKSGLPNDRFSAERPEGSISTLTIQRTEQRDSAMYRCASSWGGTSGNQETQYFGPGTRLLVL.

V gene TRBV7-6 combines with J gene TRBJ1-1; 9 nucleotides align to TRBD1. CDR1 SGHVS and CDR2 FNYEAQ come from the germline V gene. The CDR3 covers 15 residues. With V trimmed by 5 bases and J by 1 base, 5 bases remained unmatched. CDR3 protein: CASSAQGARNTEAFF. CDR3 in DNA: TGTGCCAGCAGCGCACAGGGGGCTCGGAACACTGAAGCTTTCTTT.

This clone was recorded a few times. This chain uses TRBV27 with TRBJ2-7, with 9 bases that match TRBD1. J lost 6 bases, V lost 6 bases, and 9 bases had no gene match. Per the germline V gene, CDR1 is MNHEY and CDR2 is SMNVEV (reference sequence). The CDR3 extends over 14 amino acids. The CDR3 loop reads CASSVGQGLVEQYF. The DNA of the CDR3 is TGTGCCAGCAGCGTGGGACAGGGCCTCGTCGAGCAGTACTTC.

This chain links TRBV5-4 with TRBJ2-7, with D perhaps TRBD1 (5 bases). Deletions cut 7 bases from V and 0 bases from J, with 11 bases between. This CDR3 comprises 13 residues. Germline CDR1 and CDR2: SGHNT and YYREEE (reference sequence). The CDR3 here is CASRRQYSYEQYF. In DNA form, the CDR3 reads TGTGCCAGCCGGAGACAGTACTCCTACGAGCAGTACTTC.

The chain couples TRBV11-2 to TRBJ2-7; the D gene is possibly TRBD1 (6 bases). The germline V gene has CDR1 SGHAT and CDR2 FQNNGV. CDR3 size: 14 residues. With 2 bases removed from V and 4 bases from J, the gap between germline ends came to 12 bases. The CDR3 DNA sequence: TGTGCCAGCAGCTTATCACAGGGTCGATACGAGCAGTACTTC. It translates to CASSLSQGRYEQYF. The complete variable domain, with remaining parts taken from reference TRBV11-2 and TRBJ2-7, reads EAGVAQSPRYKIIEKRQSVAFWCNPISGHATLYWYQQILGQGPKLLIQFQNNGVVDDSQLPKDRFSAERLKGVDSTLKIQPAKLEDSAVYLCASSLSQGRYEQYFGPGTRLTVT.

This clone has just one count. The genes are TRBV7-2 and TRBJ1-2; D might be TRBD1 (5 bases). Deletions cut 1 base from V and 2 bases from J, with 14 bases between. Per the germline V gene, CDR1 is SGHTA and CDR2 is FQGNSA. The CDR3 sequence is 16 residues long. CDR3 coding DNA: TGTGCCAGCAGCTTAGGGGGAGGGGTGGGGAACTATGGCTACACCTTC. This sequence encodes CASSLGGGVGNYGYTF. Full variable domain (remainder filled in from reference TRBV7-2 and TRBJ1-2): GAGVSQSPSNKVTEKGKDVELRCDPISGHTALYWYRQSLGQGLEFLIYFQGNSAPDKSGLPSDRFSAERTGGSVSTLTIQRTQQEDSAVYLCASSLGGGVGNYGYTFGSGTRLTVV.

The table lists this clone with a count of one. The CDR3 DNA reads TGTGCCTGGAGTGAGGGGAGGGAGGGCACAGATACGCAGTATTTT. The encoded protein is CAWSEGREGTDTQYF. J is TRBJ2-3 and V is TRBV30, with TRBD2 identical over 7 bases. CDR3 length equals 15 residues. CDR1 and CDR2 from the germline V gene are GTSNPN and SVGIG (reference sequence). The trim removed 1 base at V and 1 base at J, leaving 5 bases unmatched. The whole variable domain, remainder taken from reference TRBV30 and TRBJ2-3, is SQTIHQWPATLVQPVGSPLSLECTVEGTSNPNLYWYRQAAGRGLQLLFYSVGIGQISSEVPQNLSASRPQDRQFILSSKKLLLSDSGFYLCAWSEGREGTDTQYFGPGTRLTVL.

The chain uses TRBV6-1 and TRBJ2-3; possible D gene TRBD2, 6 bases. The V gene's germline CDR1 is MNHNS and CDR2 SASEGT. The CDR3 sequence is 14 residues long. Trimming left V 7 bases short and J 4 bases short, with 15 bases between. CDR3 amino acids: CASTRAPGADTQYF. CDR3 DNA: TGTGCCAGCACCCGGGCCCCGGGGGCAGATACGCAGTATTTT.

This clone was seen just once. The chain links TRBV29-1 to TRBJ2-2, with TRBD2 as a possible D gene (6 bases). V lost 4 bases to trimming and J lost 11 bases, with 23 bases between them. CDR1 SQVTM and CDR2 ANQGSEA come from the germline V gene. CDR3 size: 15 residues. Written as DNA, the CDR3 is TGCAGCGTTGTCCAGGCCAGGGAGGACCTGAGAGAGCTGTTTTTT. This encodes CSVVQAREDLRELFF.

This rearrangement joins TRBV6-5 to TRBJ2-5; TRBD2 matches 10 bases. Germline assignment: CDR1 MNHEY and CDR2 SVGAGI. Trimming took 2 bases from V and 2 from J; bases not matched to a gene: 5. The CDR3 covers 16 residues. The DNA of the CDR3 is TGTGCCAGCAGTTACCTAGCGGGAGTCCCTCAAGAGACCCAGTACTTC. This encodes CASSYLAGVPQETQYF.

V gene TRBV6-1 combines with J gene TRBJ1-2; 7 nucleotides line up with TRBD1. The J segment lost 6 bases and the V segment lost 3 bases, leaving 7 bases of the junction unmatched. In germline, CDR1 is MNHNS, CDR2 SASEGT. The CDR3 has 14 amino acids. The CDR3 region is CASSDKARGNGYTF. The CDR3 DNA reads TGTGCCAGCAGTGATAAGGCCAGGGGGAATGGCTACACCTTC.

The V call is TRBV30, the J call TRBJ1-4, with D hard to call. Germline V lookup: CDR1 GTSNPN, CDR2 SVGIG (reference sequence). The CDR3 spans 14 residues. Deletions cut 2 bases from V and 0 bases from J, with 7 bases between. CDR3 nucleotides: TGTGCCTGGAGTCGAGATACAACTAATGAAAAACTGTTTTTT. Translating gives CAWSRDTTNEKLFF. The full variable domain, with the rest looked up from reference TRBV30 and TRBJ1-4, is SQTIHQWPATLVQPVGSPLSLECTVEGTSNPNLYWYRQAAGRGLQLLFYSVGIGQISSEVPQNLSASRPQDRQFILSSKKLLLSDSGFYLCAWSRDTTNEKLFFGSGTQLSVL.

The gene calls are TRBV28 and TRBJ1-5; 8 bases align to TRBD1. The V segment lost 5 bases and the J segment 2 bases; nucleotides outside the gene matches: 11. This CDR3 region has 17 residues. Germline loops: CDR1 MDHEN, CDR2 SYDVKM. The CDR3 spells CASSLPIYRGGNQPQHF. CDR3 bases: TGTGCCAGCAGTCTTCCGATTTACAGGGGGGGCAATCAGCCCCAGCATTTT.

The chain combines TRBV7-2 with TRBJ1-1; D perhaps matches TRBD1 (6 bases). V was trimmed by 4 bases and J by 5 bases, leaving 17 bases between them. This CDR3 contains 15 residues. Germline V gives CDR1 SGHTA, CDR2 FQGNSA. DNA for the CDR3: TGTGCCAGCAGCTCTTTTCCGGGACACGGAACTGAAGCTTTCTTT. Its protein is CASSSFPGHGTEAFF.

This clone was detected once. This chain links TRBV28 with TRBJ2-7, with 10 bases fitting TRBD2. From germline, CDR1 is MDHEN and CDR2 SYDVKM. This CDR3 is 15 amino acids long. The J segment lost 7 bases and the V segment lost 3 bases, leaving 9 bases of the junction unmatched. The CDR3 DNA is TGTGCCAGCAGTTTCGAGACTAGCGGGTATGGAGAGCAGTACTTC. As protein: CASSFETSGYGEQYF. Supplemented by reference TRBV28 and TRBJ2-7, the full variable domain reads DVKVTQSSRYLVKRTGEKVFLECVQDMDHENMFWYRQDPGLGLRLIYFSYDVKMKEKGDIPEGYSVSREKKERFSLILESASTNQTSMYLCASSFETSGYGEQYFGPGTRLTVT.

This rearrangement joins TRBV5-4 to TRBJ2-1; possible D gene TRBD1, 6 bases. Trimming pared 4 bases from V and 8 bases from J, leaving 16 bases between. Germline V gene lookup returns CDR1 SGHNT and CDR2 YYREEE (reference sequence). This CDR3 is 14 amino acids long. This CDR3 is CASSGRTAVDEQFF. The CDR3 bases are TGTGCCAGCAGCGGTAGGACAGCGGTCGATGAGCAGTTCTTC.

CDR3 sequence: CASSQDHSGTASYEQYF. The CDR3 nucleotides are TGCGCCAGCAGCCAAGATCATTCCGGGACAGCGAGCTACGAGCAGTACTTC. The chain has TRBV4-1 and TRBJ2-7; 7 nucleotides line up with TRBD1. CDR1 is MGHRA, CDR2 YSYEKL, per germline. Germline trimming cut 0 bases from V and 3 bases from J; bases unmatched to any gene: 11. This CDR3 is 17 amino acids long.